This entry lists 18 T cell receptor beta chains sequenced from one sample in a study of T cell responses to AZD1222 COVID-19 vaccine. Measured with immunoSEQ multiplex PCR; TCRdb has only the in-frame clones, and not every one. This sample carries tens of thousands of clones, around nine tenths of them seen once, and the ten largest clones take roughly 4.3%. Sequences were derived from peripheral blood, sampled on day 0 of MenACWY control vaccination. These receptors came from an adult in good health.

The chain carries TRBV28 and TRBJ2-7; D ambiguous. CDR1 and CDR2 from the germline V gene are MDHEN and SYDVKM. Trimming stripped 3 bases from V and 0 bases from J, with 9 bases between. This CDR3 is built from 14 residues. This CDR3 is CASSLGRDSYEQYF. CDR3 DNA sequence: TGTGCCAGCAGTTTGGGCAGAGACTCCTACGAGCAGTACTTC.

The V gene is TRBV9, the J gene TRBJ2-1; the D gene is possibly TRBD2 (5 bases). Germline assignment: CDR1 SGDLS and CDR2 YYNGEE. This CDR3 comprises 15 residues. V lost 0 bases and J 5 bases, leaving 12 bases between the germline ends. The CDR3 coding sequence is TGTGCCAGCAGCGTAGGTAAGGGAGTTCACAATGAGCAGTTCTTC. Translated, it gives CASSVGKGVHNEQFF.

The V call is TRBV6-1, the J call TRBJ2-2; 9 bases line up with TRBD2. Germline V lookup: CDR1 MNHNS, CDR2 SASEGT. The CDR3 is 16 amino acids. J lost 6 bases, V lost 2 bases, and 7 bases had no gene match. This CDR3 reads CASSERAGGPPGELFF. In nucleotides, the CDR3 is TGTGCCAGCAGTGAAAGGGCGGGAGGGCCCCCCGGGGAGCTGTTTTTT.

This clone was seen a single time. V usage is TRBV6-5 and J usage is TRBJ2-7; D is tentatively TRBD1 or TRBD2 (5 bases each). This CDR3 comprises 14 residues. V was pared by 4 bases and J by 2 bases, with 12 bases between. The germline CDR1 and CDR2 sequences are MNHEY and SVGAGI. The DNA for the CDR3 is TGTGCCAGCAGTTTTTTCGGGACCCCCTACGAGCAGTACTTC. Amino acid sequence: CASSFFGTPYEQYF.

This chain uses TRBV27 with TRBJ1-6, with D perhaps matching TRBD1 (5 bases). The germline CDR1 and CDR2 sequences are MNHEY and SMNVEV (reference sequence). Deletions cut 7 bases from V and 10 bases from J, with 17 bases between. The CDR3 length is 14 residues. CDR3 nucleotides: TGTGCCAGCACCACCCCCGGAGGGGTCTCACCCCTCCACTTT. It codes for CASTTPGGVSPLHF.

The chain employs TRBV28 and TRBJ1-2; D not certain. Germline V gene lookup returns CDR1 MDHEN and CDR2 SYDVKM. V shed 7 bases and J shed 7 bases, with 19 bases lying between them. The CDR3 runs 14 residues. The CDR3 nucleotides are TGTGCCAGCACCTATACTCGGTCGGGCGGTGGCTACACCTTC. Encoded protein: CASTYTRSGGGYTF.

This clone was detected once. This sequence joins TRBV3-1 (or the pseudogene TRBV3-2) and TRBJ2-3; possibly TRBD2 for D (5 bases). The germline CDR1 and CDR2 sequences are LGHDT and YNNKEL (reference sequence). This CDR3 is 15 amino acids long. Trimming took 2 bases from V and 5 from J, leaving 14 bases between them. CDR3 DNA: TGTGCCAGCAGCCAATCGTGGGAGTCAGTAGATACGCAGTATTTT. Its translation: CASSQSWESVDTQYF.

The V gene is TRBV9, the J gene TRBJ2-1; maybe TRBD2 (5 bases). The CDR3 totals 16 residues. The germline V gene encodes CDR1 SGDLS and CDR2 YYNGEE. Trimming shortened V by 0 bases and J by 7 bases, and 17 bases separated the two germline ends. The CDR3 nucleotides read TGTGCCAGCAGCGTAGCTGGGAGAGAGATCCCGAATGAGCAGTTCTTC. Amino acid sequence: CASSVAGREIPNEQFF.

This clone was found once. V is TRBV30 and J is TRBJ1-2, with D hard to call. The CDR3 has 14 amino acids. Germline V gives CDR1 GTSNPN, CDR2 SVGIG (reference sequence). V gave up 2 bases and J gave up 8 bases, with 18 bases separating them. CDR3 nucleotide sequence: TGTGCCTGGAGTCCCCTACGTGGAGAGGGCGGCTACACCTTC. Translated, it gives CAWSPLRGEGGYTF.

V is TRBV7-2 and J is TRBJ1-2, with D perhaps TRBD1 (5 bases). CDR3 size: 14 residues. Germline CDR1 SGHTA, CDR2 FQGNSA. V lost 2 bases and J 4 bases, leaving 11 bases between the germline ends. The CDR3 here is CASSLLGVGYGYTF. CDR3 bases: TGTGCCAGCAGCTTACTAGGGGTCGGCTATGGCTACACCTTC.

This sequence joins TRBV7-8 and TRBJ2-7; the match to TRBD1 covers 9 bases. V gave up 5 bases and J gave up 5 bases; unmatched junction bases: 10. Germline assignment: CDR1 SGHVS and CDR2 FQNEAQ. The CDR3 runs 15 residues. The CDR3 DNA sequence: TGTGCCAGCAGCCCCCGACAGGGGGGCGAGCACGAGCAGTACTTC. The encoded protein is CASSPRQGGEHEQYF.

The CDR3: CASSVGHGGGVNTEAFF. DNA for the CDR3: TGTGCCAGCAGCGTAGGGCACGGAGGGGGGGTGAACACTGAAGCTTTCTTT. The V and J genes are TRBV9 and TRBJ1-1, with D tentatively TRBD1 (6 bases). Germline V CDR1 and CDR2: SGDLS, YYNGEE. The CDR3 is made up of 17 amino acids. Trimming pared 0 bases from V and 0 bases from J, leaving 15 bases between. Supplemented by reference TRBV9 and TRBJ1-1, the full variable domain reads DSGVTQTPKHLITATGQRVTLRCSPRSGDLSVYWYQQSLDQGLQFLIQYYNGEERAKGNILERFSAQQFPDLHSELNLSSLELGDSALYFCASSVGHGGGVNTEAFFGQGTRLTVV.

The V and J genes are TRBV30 and TRBJ2-7; the D call may be TRBD1 or TRBD2 (5 bases each). The germline V and J ends were trimmed by 3 bases and 9 bases, with 15 bases remaining between them. Looked up from germline, CDR1 is GTSNPN and CDR2 is SVGIG (reference sequence). This CDR3 contains 12 residues. CDR3 residues: CAWSETGTGQYF. The CDR3 nucleotides are TGTGCCTGGAGCGAAACCGGGACGGGGCAGTACTTC.

This rearrangement joins TRBV2 to TRBJ2-3, with unresolved D. The germline gives CDR1 SNHLY, CDR2 FYNNEI. This CDR3 is built from 13 residues. V was shortened by 9 bases and J by 2 bases, with 12 bases between the two germline ends. The CDR3 region has the DNA TGTGCCAGTTCGCTGGAATACACAGATACGCAGTATTTT. Translation: CASSLEYTDTQYF.

This chain joins TRBV9 and TRBJ2-7, with D possibly matching TRBD2 (5 bases). Germline CDR1 reads SGDLS; CDR2 reads YYNGEE. The CDR3 runs to 16 residues. The germline V and J ends were trimmed by 4 bases and 4 bases, with 21 bases remaining between them. CDR3 in amino acids: CASSTRVDGGSYEQYF. The CDR3 DNA is TGTGCCAGCAGCACGAGGGTGGACGGTGGATCTTACGAGCAGTACTTC.

This chain connects TRBV10-1 to TRBJ2-2, with D possibly being TRBD2 (6 bases). V was clipped by 6 bases and J by 6 bases, with 14 bases between them. The length of the CDR3 is 14 residues. Germline assignment: CDR1 WNHNN and CDR2 SYGVQD (reference sequence). CDR3 loop: CASSPLGGAGELFF. CDR3 sequence (DNA): TGCGCCAGCAGCCCCCTAGGCGGGGCCGGGGAGCTGTTTTTT.

The gene calls are TRBV29-1 and TRBJ2-7; either TRBD1 or TRBD2 may fit D (8 bases each). The CDR3 has 14 residues. Per the germline V gene, CDR1 is SQVTM and CDR2 is ANQGSEA. V was clipped by 7 bases and J by 1 base, with 17 bases between them. CDR3 in amino acids: CSGREGTGSYEQYF. CDR3 in DNA: TGCAGCGGACGGGAGGGGACAGGTTCCTACGAGCAGTACTTC.

The chain couples TRBV2 to TRBJ1-6; D gene unclear. This CDR3 contains 16 residues. V was pared by 3 bases and J by 0 bases, with 9 bases between. The germline gives CDR1 SNHLY, CDR2 FYNNEI. The CDR3 sequence is CASSDRLSSYNSPLHF. The CDR3 DNA reads as TGTGCCAGCAGTGACCGTTTGAGCTCCTATAATTCACCCCTCCACTTT.